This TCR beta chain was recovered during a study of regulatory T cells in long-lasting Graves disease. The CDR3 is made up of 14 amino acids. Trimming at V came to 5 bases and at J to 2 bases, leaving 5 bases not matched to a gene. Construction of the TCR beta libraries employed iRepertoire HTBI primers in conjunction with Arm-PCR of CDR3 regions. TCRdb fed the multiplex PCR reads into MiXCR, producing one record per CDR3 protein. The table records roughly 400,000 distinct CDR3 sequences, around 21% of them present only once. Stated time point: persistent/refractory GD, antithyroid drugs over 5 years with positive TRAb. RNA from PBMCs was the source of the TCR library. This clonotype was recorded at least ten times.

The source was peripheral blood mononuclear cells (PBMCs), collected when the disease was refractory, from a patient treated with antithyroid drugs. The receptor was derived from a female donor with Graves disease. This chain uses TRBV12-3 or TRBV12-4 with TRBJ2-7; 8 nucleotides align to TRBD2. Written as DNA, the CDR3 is TGTGCCAGCAGTACTAGCGGCTACGCCTACGAGCAGTACTTC. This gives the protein CASSTSGYAYEQYF.